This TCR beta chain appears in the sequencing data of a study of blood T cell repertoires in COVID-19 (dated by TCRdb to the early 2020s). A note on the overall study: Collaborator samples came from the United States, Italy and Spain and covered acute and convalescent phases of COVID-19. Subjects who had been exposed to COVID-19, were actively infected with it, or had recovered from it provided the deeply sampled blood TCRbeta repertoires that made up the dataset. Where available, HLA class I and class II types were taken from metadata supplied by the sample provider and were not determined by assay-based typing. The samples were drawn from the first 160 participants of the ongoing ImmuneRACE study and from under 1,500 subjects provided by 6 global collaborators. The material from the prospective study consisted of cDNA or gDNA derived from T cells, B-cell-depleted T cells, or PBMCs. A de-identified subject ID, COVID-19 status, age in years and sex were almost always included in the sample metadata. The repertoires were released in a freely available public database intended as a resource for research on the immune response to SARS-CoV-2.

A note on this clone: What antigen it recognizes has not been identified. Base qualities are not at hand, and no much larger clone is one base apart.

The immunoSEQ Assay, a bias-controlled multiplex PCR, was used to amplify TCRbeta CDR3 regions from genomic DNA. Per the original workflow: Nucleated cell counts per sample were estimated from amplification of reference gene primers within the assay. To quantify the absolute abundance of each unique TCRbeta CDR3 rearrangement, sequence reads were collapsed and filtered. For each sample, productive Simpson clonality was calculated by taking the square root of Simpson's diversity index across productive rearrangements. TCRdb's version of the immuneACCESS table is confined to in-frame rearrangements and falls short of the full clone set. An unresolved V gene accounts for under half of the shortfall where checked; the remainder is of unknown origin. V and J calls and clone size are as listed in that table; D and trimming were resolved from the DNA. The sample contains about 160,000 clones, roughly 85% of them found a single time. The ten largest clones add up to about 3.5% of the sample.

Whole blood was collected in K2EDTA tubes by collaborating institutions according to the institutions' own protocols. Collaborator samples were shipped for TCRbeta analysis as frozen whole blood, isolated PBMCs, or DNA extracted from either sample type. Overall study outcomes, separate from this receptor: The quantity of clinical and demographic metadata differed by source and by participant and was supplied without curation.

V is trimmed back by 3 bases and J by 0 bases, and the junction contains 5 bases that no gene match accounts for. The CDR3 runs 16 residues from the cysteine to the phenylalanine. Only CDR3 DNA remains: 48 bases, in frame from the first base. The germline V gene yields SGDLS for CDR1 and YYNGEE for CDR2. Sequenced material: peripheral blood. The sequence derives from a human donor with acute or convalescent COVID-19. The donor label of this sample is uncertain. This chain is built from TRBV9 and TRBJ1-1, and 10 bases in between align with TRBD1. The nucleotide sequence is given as TGTGCCAGCAGCGCCGACAGGGGGCTCATGAACACTGAAGCTTTCTTT. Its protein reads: CASSADRGLMNTEAFF. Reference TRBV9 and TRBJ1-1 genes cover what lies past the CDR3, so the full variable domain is DSGVTQTPKHLITATGQRVTLRCSPRSGDLSVYWYQQSLDQGLQFLIQYYNGEERAKGNILERFSAQQFPDLHSELNLSSLELGDSALYFCASSADRGLMNTEAFFGQGTRLTVV.